This TCR beta chain was captured in a study of blood T cell repertoires in COVID-19. Study in general: In each case, the material was cDNA or gDNA derived from T cells, B-cell-depleted T cells, or PBMCs.

Methods used by the authors: Researchers report that nucleated cell counts were estimated from reference gene primer amplification. Method: immunoSEQ multiplex PCR; TCRdb's copy keeps in-frame clones and lacks some. V and J calls and clone size are copied from that table; D and trimming were computed from the DNA. The sample has approximately 150,000 clones; approximately 83% are singletons. The CDR3 runs 14 residues. Germline CDR1 reads LNHDA; CDR2 reads SQIVND (reference sequence). V was pared by 4 bases and J by 0 bases, with 7 bases between. Recruitment covered fewer than 25 US areas and drew participants whose ages spanned roughly 18 to 90 years. Within the 2 weeks before study entry, each person in the exposed group met a COVID-19 case.

The TCR comes from a man in his sixties or seventies who had been exposed to COVID-19. Sequenced: PBMCs or T cells enriched from blood (not recorded which). This chain uses TRBV19 with TRBJ1-5; D not certain. CDR3 in amino acids: CASSRRLSNQPQHF. The CDR3 nucleotides are TGTGCCAGTAGTAGGAGACTTAGCAATCAGCCCCAGCATTTT.